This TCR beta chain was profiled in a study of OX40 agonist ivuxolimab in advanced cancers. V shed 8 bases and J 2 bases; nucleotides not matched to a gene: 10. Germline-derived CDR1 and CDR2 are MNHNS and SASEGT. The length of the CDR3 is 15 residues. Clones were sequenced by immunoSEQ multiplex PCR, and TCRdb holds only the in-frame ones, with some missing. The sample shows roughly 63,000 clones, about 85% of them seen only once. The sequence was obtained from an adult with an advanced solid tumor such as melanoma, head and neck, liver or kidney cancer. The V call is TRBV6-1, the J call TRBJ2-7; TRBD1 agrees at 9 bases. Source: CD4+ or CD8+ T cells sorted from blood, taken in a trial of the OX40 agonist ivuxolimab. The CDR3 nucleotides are TGTGCCAGCTGTCGAACAGGGGGCCTCACCTACGAGCAGTACTTC. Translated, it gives CASCRTGGLTYEQYF.